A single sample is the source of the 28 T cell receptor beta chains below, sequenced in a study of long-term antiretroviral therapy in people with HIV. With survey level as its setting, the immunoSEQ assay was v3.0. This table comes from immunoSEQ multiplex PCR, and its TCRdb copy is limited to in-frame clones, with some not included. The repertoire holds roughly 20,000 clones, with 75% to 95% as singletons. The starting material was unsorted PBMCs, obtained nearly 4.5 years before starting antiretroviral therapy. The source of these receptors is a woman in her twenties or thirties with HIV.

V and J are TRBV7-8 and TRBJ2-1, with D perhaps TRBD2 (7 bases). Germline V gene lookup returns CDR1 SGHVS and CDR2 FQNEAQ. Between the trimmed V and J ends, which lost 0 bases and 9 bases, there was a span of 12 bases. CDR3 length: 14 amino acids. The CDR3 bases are TGTGCCAGCAGCTTAGCGGGGGGGCCGGCTGAGCAGTTCTTC. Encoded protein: CASSLAGGPAEQFF.

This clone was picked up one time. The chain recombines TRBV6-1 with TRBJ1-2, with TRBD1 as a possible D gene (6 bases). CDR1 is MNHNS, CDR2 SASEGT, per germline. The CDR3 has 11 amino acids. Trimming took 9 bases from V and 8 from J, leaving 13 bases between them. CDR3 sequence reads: CASIQGYGYTF. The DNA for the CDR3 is TGTGCCAGTATACAGGGATACGGCTACACCTTC.

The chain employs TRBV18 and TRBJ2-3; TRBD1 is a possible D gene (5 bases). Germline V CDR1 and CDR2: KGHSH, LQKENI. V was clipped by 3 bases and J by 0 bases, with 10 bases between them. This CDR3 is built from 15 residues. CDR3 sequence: CASSPMTDSTDTQYF. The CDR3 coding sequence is TGTGCCAGCTCACCGATGACAGATAGCACAGATACGCAGTATTTT.

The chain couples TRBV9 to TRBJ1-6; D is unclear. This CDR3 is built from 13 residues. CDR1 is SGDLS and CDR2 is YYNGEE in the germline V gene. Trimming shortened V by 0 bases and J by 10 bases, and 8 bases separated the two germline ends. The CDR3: CASSVVERSPLHF. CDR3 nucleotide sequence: TGTGCCAGCAGCGTAGTCGAGAGATCACCCCTCCACTTT. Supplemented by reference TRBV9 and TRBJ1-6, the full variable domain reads DSGVTQTPKHLITATGQRVTLRCSPRSGDLSVYWYQQSLDQGLQFLIQYYNGEERAKGNILERFSAQQFPDLHSELNLSSLELGDSALYFCASSVVERSPLHFGNGTRLTVT.

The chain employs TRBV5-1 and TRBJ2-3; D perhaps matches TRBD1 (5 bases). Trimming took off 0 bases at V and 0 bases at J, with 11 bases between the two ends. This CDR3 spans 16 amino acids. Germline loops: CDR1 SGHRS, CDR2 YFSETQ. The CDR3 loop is CASSLEGRVSTDTQYF. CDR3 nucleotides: TGCGCCAGCAGCTTGGAAGGCAGGGTTAGCACAGATACGCAGTATTTT.

This CDR3 is CAWSVGAGTNIQYF. The DNA of the CDR3 is TGTGCCTGGAGTGTCGGGGCAGGGACGAACATTCAGTACTTC. The chain has TRBV30 and TRBJ2-4; D might be TRBD1 or TRBD2, each matching 5 bases. The germline V gene encodes CDR1 GTSNPN and CDR2 SVGIG (reference sequence). CDR3 length: 14 residues. Trimming took off 0 bases at V and 7 bases at J, with 13 bases between the two ends.

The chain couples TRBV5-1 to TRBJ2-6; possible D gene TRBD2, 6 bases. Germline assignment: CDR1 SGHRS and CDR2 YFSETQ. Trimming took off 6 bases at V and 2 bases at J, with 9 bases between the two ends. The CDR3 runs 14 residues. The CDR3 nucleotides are TGCGCCAGCACCTGGGGGGCTGGGGCCAACGTCCTGACTTTC. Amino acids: CASTWGAGANVLTF. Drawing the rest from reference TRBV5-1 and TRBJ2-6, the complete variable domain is KAGVTQTPRYLIKTRGQQVTLSCSPISGHRSVSWYQQTPGQGLQFLFEYFSETQRNKGNFPGRFSGRQFSNSRSEMNVSTLELGDSALYLCASTWGAGANVLTFGAGSRLTVL.

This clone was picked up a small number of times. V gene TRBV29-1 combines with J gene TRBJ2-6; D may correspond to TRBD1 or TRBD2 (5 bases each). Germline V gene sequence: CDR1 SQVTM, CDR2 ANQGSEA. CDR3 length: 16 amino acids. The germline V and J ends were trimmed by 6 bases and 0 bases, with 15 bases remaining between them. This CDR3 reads CSVPGATFSGANVLTF. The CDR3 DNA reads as TGCAGCGTACCCGGGGCCACTTTCTCTGGGGCCAACGTCCTGACTTTC.

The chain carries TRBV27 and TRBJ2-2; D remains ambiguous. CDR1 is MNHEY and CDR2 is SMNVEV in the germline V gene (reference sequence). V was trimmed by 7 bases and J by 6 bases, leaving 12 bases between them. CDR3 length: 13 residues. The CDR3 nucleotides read TGTGCCAGCACTTATATTATCCCCGGGGAGCTGTTTTTT. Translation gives CASTYIIPGELFF.

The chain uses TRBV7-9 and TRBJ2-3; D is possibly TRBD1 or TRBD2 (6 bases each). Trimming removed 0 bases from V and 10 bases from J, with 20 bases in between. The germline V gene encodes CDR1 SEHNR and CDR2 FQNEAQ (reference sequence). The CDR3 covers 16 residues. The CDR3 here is CASSLAGGGRTWAQYF. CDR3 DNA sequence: TGTGCCAGCAGCTTAGCTGGAGGGGGGAGGACTTGGGCGCAGTATTTT.

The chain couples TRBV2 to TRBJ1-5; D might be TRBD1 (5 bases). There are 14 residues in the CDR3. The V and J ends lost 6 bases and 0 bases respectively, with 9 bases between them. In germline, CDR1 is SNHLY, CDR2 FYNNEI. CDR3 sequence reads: CASSGQSSNQPQHF. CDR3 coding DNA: TGTGCCAGCAGCGGACAATCTAGCAATCAGCCCCAGCATTTT.

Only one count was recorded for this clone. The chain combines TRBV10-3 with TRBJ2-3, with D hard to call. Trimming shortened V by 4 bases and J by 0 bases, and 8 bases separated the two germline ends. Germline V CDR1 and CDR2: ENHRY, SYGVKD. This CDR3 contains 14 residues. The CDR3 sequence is CAISGESSTDTQYF. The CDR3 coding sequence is TGTGCCATCAGTGGGGAAAGTAGCACAGATACGCAGTATTTT.

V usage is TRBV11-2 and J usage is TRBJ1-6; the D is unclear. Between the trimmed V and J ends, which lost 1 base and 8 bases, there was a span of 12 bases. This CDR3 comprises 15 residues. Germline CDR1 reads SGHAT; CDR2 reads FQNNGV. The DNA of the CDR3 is TGTGCCAGCAGCTTAGCGCATGTACCCTATTCACCCCTCCACTTT. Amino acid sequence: CASSLAHVPYSPLHF.

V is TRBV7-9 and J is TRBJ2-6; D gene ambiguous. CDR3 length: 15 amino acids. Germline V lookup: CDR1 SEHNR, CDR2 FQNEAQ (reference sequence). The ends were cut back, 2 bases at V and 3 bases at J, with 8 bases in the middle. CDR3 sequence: CASSLLGIGANVLTF. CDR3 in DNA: TGTGCCAGCAGCTTACTGGGGATTGGGGCCAACGTCCTGACTTTC.

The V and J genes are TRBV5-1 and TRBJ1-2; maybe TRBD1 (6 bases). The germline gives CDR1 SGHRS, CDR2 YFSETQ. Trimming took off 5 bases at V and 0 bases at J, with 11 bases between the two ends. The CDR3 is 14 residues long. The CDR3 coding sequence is TGCGCCAGCAGTGTAGGGGGGTCTAACTATGGCTACACCTTC. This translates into CASSVGGSNYGYTF.

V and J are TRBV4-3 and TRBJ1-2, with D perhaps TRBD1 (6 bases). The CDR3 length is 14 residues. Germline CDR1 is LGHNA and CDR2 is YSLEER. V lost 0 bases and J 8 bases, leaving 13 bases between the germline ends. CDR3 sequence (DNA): TGCGCCAGCAGCCAAGACAGGGGCGTTAACGGCTACACCTTC. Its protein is CASSQDRGVNGYTF.

CDR3 bases: TGTGCCAGTAGTAGAAGAGGGACAGTCGCCTTCGGTCAGCCCCAGCATTTT. Its translation is CASSRRGTVAFGQPQHF. The chain uses TRBV19 and TRBJ1-5; 7 bases agree with TRBD1. Germline V lookup: CDR1 LNHDA, CDR2 SQIVND (reference sequence). There are 17 residues in the CDR3. V gave up 4 bases and J gave up 6 bases; unmatched junction bases: 15.

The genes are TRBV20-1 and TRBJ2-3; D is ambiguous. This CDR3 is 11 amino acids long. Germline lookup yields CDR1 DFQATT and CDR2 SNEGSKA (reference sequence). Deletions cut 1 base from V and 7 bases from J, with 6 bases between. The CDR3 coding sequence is TGCAGTGCTAGAGCTGGAAATACGCAGTATTTT. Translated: CSARAGNTQYF.

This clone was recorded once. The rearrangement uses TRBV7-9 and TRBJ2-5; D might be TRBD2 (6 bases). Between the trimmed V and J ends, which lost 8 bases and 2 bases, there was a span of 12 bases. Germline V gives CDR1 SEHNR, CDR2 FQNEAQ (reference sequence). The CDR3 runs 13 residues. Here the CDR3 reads CASSWGEQETQYF. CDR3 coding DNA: TGTGCCAGCTCGTGGGGGGAGCAAGAGACCCAGTACTTC.

The CDR3, as DNA: TGTGCCAGCAGCTACAATGAAAAACTGTTTTTT. Translated, it gives CASSYNEKLFF. The V gene is TRBV2, the J gene TRBJ1-4, with D unresolved. CDR1 SNHLY and CDR2 FYNNEI come from the germline V gene. V was shortened by 6 bases and J by 5 bases, with 4 bases between the two germline ends. The CDR3 totals 11 residues.

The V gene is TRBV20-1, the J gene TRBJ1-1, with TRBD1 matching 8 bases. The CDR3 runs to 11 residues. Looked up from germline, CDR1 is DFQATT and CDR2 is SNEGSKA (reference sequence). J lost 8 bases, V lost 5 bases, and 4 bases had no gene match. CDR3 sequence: CSALRGLEAFF. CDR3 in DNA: TGCAGTGCTCTCAGGGGGCTGGAAGCTTTCTTT.

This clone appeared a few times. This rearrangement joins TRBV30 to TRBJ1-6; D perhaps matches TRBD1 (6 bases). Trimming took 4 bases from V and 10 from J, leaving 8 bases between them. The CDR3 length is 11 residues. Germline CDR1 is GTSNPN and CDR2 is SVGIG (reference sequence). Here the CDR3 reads CAWNRESPLHF. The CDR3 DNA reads TGTGCCTGGAACAGGGAGTCACCCCTCCACTTT.

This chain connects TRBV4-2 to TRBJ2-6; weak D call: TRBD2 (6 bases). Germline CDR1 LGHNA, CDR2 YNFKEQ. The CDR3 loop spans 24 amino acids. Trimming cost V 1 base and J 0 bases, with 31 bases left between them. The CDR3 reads CASSQGYSLGDPYGLSSGANVLTF. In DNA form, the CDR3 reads TGTGCCAGCAGCCAAGGATACTCCTTAGGGGACCCCTATGGACTATCCTCTGGGGCCAACGTCCTGACTTTC.

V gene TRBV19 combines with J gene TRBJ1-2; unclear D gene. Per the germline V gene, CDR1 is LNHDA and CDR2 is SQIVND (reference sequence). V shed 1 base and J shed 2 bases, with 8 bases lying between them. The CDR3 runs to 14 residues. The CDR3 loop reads CASSIGGYNYGYTF. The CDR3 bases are TGTGCCAGTAGTATAGGCGGGTACAACTATGGCTACACCTTC.

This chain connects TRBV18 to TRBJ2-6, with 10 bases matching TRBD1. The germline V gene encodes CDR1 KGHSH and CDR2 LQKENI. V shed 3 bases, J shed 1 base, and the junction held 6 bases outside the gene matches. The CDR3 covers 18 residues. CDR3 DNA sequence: TGTGCCAGCTCACCGTCCGGGACAGGGGATTCTGGGGCCAACGTCCTGACTTTC. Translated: CASSPSGTGDSGANVLTF.

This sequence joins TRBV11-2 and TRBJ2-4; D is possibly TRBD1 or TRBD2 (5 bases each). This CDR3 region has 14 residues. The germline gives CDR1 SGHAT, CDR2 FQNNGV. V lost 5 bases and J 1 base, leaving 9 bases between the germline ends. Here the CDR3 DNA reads TGTGCCAGCAGCCCGGGGACGGCCAAAAACATTCAGTACTTC. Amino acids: CASSPGTAKNIQYF.

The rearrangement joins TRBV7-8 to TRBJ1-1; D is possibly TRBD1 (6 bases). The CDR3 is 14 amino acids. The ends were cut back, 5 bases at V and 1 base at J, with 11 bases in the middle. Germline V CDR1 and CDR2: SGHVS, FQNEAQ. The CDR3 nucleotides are TGTGCCAGCAGCGAGGGACACGCGAACACTGAAGCTTTCTTT. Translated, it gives CASSEGHANTEAFF.

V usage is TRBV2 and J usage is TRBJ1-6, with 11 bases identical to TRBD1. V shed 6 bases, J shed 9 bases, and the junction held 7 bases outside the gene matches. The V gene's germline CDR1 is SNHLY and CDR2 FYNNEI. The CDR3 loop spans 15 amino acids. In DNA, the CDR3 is TGTGCCAGCAGAAGGACAGGGGGCGATTTTTCACCCCTCCACTTT. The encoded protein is CASRRTGGDFSPLHF.